One sample yielded the 13 T cell receptor beta chains listed below, sequenced in a study of shared clonotypes between healthy human individuals. Clones were sequenced by immunoSEQ multiplex PCR, and TCRdb holds only the in-frame ones, with some missing. This sample yields some 200,000 clones, of which over 85% are seen a single time; about 0.067% belongs to the top ten. Sequenced input: naive CD4+ T cells sorted from blood. Specified subset: CD45RA+ positively selected. The receptors derive from a woman in her twenties or thirties in good health.

The chain is built from TRBV11-3 and TRBJ2-3, with 9 bases matching TRBD2. Losses at the gene ends were 6 bases for V and 0 bases for J; bases not matched to a gene: 13. The CDR3 is made up of 18 amino acids. CDR1 and CDR2 (germline): SGHNT, YENEEA. CDR3 nucleotides: TGTGCCAGCAGTTATTCCGGGACTAGCAGTTCTAGCACAGATACGCAGTATTTT. Translation gives CASSYSGTSSSSTDTQYF.

The gene calls are TRBV4-1 and TRBJ2-7, with 13 bases matching TRBD2. The V segment lost 0 bases and the J segment 4 bases; nucleotides outside the gene matches: 12. CDR1 is MGHRA and CDR2 is YSYEKL in the germline V gene. CDR3 length: 19 amino acids. CDR3 residues: CASSQDRGLAGATTYEQYF. The DNA for the CDR3 is TGCGCCAGCAGCCAAGATCGAGGACTAGCGGGAGCCACTACATACGAGCAGTACTTC.

This sequence joins TRBV7-2 and TRBJ2-2, with D possibly matching TRBD2 (5 bases). CDR1 and CDR2 from the germline V gene are SGHTA and FQGNSA. The V end was cut by 3 bases, the J end by 4 bases, with 12 bases between. The CDR3 is 15 amino acids. The CDR3 region is CASSFLGLVTGELFF. The CDR3 DNA reads TGTGCCAGCAGCTTCCTAGGACTGGTCACCGGGGAGCTGTTTTTT. Drawing the rest from reference TRBV7-2 and TRBJ2-2, the complete variable domain is GAGVSQSPSNKVTEKGKDVELRCDPISGHTALYWYRQSLGQGLEFLIYFQGNSAPDKSGLPSDRFSAERTGGSVSTLTIQRTQQEDSAVYLCASSFLGLVTGELFFGEGSRLTVL.

J is TRBJ1-2 and V is TRBV5-1; D possibly corresponds to TRBD1 (5 bases). Germline CDR1 reads SGHRS; CDR2 reads YFSETQ. V lost 3 bases to trimming and J lost 5 bases, with 17 bases between them. The CDR3 consists of 15 residues. CDR3 region: CASSYTGGNGYGYTF. DNA of the CDR3: TGCGCCAGCAGCTATACGGGGGGAAATGGTTATGGCTACACCTTC.

This rearrangement joins TRBV2 to TRBJ2-7, with 7 positions matching TRBD2. Trimming at V came to 6 bases and at J to 5 bases, leaving 4 bases not matched to a gene. The germline V gene encodes CDR1 SNHLY and CDR2 FYNNEI. There are 12 residues in the CDR3. The CDR3 region is CASSWGGHEQYF. The CDR3 DNA sequence: TGTGCCAGCAGCTGGGGGGGACACGAGCAGTACTTC.

This clone was counted once. The chain carries TRBV5-1 and TRBJ1-4; D is uncertain. CDR3 length: 13 amino acids. The V end was cut by 3 bases, the J end by 5 bases, with 8 bases between. Germline-derived CDR1 and CDR2 are SGHRS and YFSETQ. The CDR3 DNA reads TGCGCCAGCAGCTGGGCCCCAAATGAAAAACTGTTTTTT. Encoded protein: CASSWAPNEKLFF.

The gene calls are TRBV28 and TRBJ2-6; D is uncertain. Between the trimmed V and J ends, which lost 4 bases and 1 base, there was a span of 11 bases. CDR3 size: 16 residues. Per germline, CDR1 MDHEN and CDR2 SYDVKM. CDR3 nucleotide sequence: TGTGCCAGCAGTTCCCCCCATTTTTCTGGGGCCAACGTCCTGACTTTC. Protein product: CASSSPHFSGANVLTF. The full variable domain, with the rest looked up from reference TRBV28 and TRBJ2-6, is DVKVTQSSRYLVKRTGEKVFLECVQDMDHENMFWYRQDPGLGLRLIYFSYDVKMKEKGDIPEGYSVSREKKERFSLILESASTNQTSMYLCASSSPHFSGANVLTFGAGSRLTVL.

This chain joins TRBV7-9 and TRBJ2-5, with D perhaps TRBD1 (5 bases). Gene TRBJ2-7 matches the end of the DNA better, so the J call may be wrong. This CDR3 contains 13 residues. Germline CDR1 and CDR2: SEHNR and FQNEAQ (reference sequence). The CDR3 DNA follows: TGTGCCAGCAGCAAGACAGCTACCTACGAGCAGTACTTC. It specifies CASSKTATYEQYF.

This clone has only a few counts. The V and J genes are TRBV28 and TRBJ1-2; no clear D. Germline V gene data show CDR1 as MDHEN and CDR2 as SYDVKM. V shed 6 bases and J shed 1 base, with 3 bases lying between them. This CDR3 has 11 residues. Here the CDR3 reads CASRDNYGYTF. The CDR3 DNA is TGTGCCAGCAGGGATAACTATGGCTACACCTTC.

This chain uses TRBV28 with TRBJ2-7, with a possible D match to TRBD2 (6 bases). In germline, CDR1 is MDHEN, CDR2 SYDVKM. The length of the CDR3 is 14 residues. V was clipped by 2 bases and J by 1 base, with 9 bases between them. The CDR3 reads CASSLGGRSYEQYF. The CDR3 DNA reads as TGTGCCAGCAGTTTAGGAGGGAGGTCCTACGAGCAGTACTTC.

This clone was observed once. The chain joins TRBV5-1 to TRBJ2-3; a weak D match, TRBD1 (6 bases). V dropped 4 bases and J dropped 0 bases, with 15 bases sitting between them. The CDR3 has 16 residues. The germline gives CDR1 SGHRS, CDR2 YFSETQ. This chain's CDR3 is CASSARTVSSTDTQYF. The CDR3 DNA reads as TGCGCCAGCAGCGCGAGGACAGTGAGTAGCACAGATACGCAGTATTTT.

The rearrangement links TRBV11-2 to TRBJ1-2; D gene unclear. Trimming took 2 bases from V and 6 from J, leaving 19 bases between them. CDR3 length: 16 residues. The germline V gene has CDR1 SGHAT and CDR2 FQNNGV. The CDR3 sequence: CASSLTSGIGIDGYTF. The CDR3 region has the DNA TGTGCCAGCAGCTTAACTTCGGGGATAGGGATCGATGGCTACACCTTC.

The V and J genes are TRBV11-2 and TRBJ2-5, with 12 nucleotides matching TRBD1. V dropped 4 bases and J dropped 8; count of bases not matched to a gene: 17. Germline V gives CDR1 SGHAT, CDR2 FQNNGV. The CDR3 runs to 18 residues. CDR3 residues: CASSSLGTGGPVLKTQYF. The DNA for the CDR3 is TGTGCCAGCAGCTCCCTGGGGACAGGGGGCCCCGTCTTGAAAACCCAGTACTTC. Combining the CDR3 with reference TRBV11-2 and TRBJ2-5 gives the whole variable domain EAGVAQSPRYKIIEKRQSVAFWCNPISGHATLYWYQQILGQGPKLLIQFQNNGVVDDSQLPKDRFSAERLKGVDSTLKIQPAKLEDSAVYLCASSSLGTGGPVLKTQYFGPGTRLLVL.